These 2 T cell receptor beta chains came from one sample sequenced in a study of T cell responses to AZD1222 COVID-19 vaccine. Data came from immunoSEQ multiplex PCR; TCRdb stores just in-frame clones and leaves some out. Of around 110,000 clones in the sample, 85% to 95% were seen once. The material was peripheral blood, obtained 28 days after the second AZD1222 dose. These receptors originate from an adult who received the AZD1222 COVID-19 vaccine.

This chain connects TRBV11-2 to TRBJ2-1; D not certain. Trimming removed 10 bases from V and 8 bases from J, with 15 bases in between. Germline lookup yields CDR1 SGHAT and CDR2 FQNNGV. The CDR3 loop spans 12 amino acids. In DNA form, the CDR3 reads TGTGCCAAACTCGGACCGGCTGATGAGCAGTTCTTC. It yields the protein CAKLGPADEQFF.

The chain combines TRBV4-1 with TRBJ2-1; 14 positions match TRBD2. From germline, CDR1 is MGHRA and CDR2 YSYEKL. V lost 4 bases to trimming and J lost 0 bases; unmatched junction nucleotides: 5. The CDR3 totals 18 residues. The CDR3 DNA is TGCGCCAGCAGCCTATCGGGGACTAGCGGGGGCTCCTACAATGAGCAGTTCTTC. Amino acids: CASSLSGTSGGSYNEQFF.